The clone carrying this T cell receptor (beta chain) was counted between two and nine times. The antigen is unknown. This record belongs to a study of blood T cells in healthy people across ages. Overall study results and limits: Diversity was higher, and naive CD4+ cells more numerous, in long-lived donors than in aged donors.

Peripheral blood, about 9.3 milliliters per donor, was collected. Next came a second PCR, run for about 7 to 12 cycles, which used a sample-barcoded 5' primer along with a J-beta primer mix. TCRdb reprocessed the 5' RACE reads via MiXCR and lists one record per CDR3 protein. Of roughly 1,700,000 distinct CDR3 sequences listed, about 30% are singletons. The germline V gene has CDR1 MNHEY and CDR2 SVGEGT. This CDR3 spans 17 amino acids. Trimming cost V 0 bases and J 10 bases; bases outside gene matches: 11. The sequence was obtained from a woman in her twenties or thirties in good health. This chain uses TRBV6-2 or TRBV6-3 with TRBJ2-1; 11 bases are shared with TRBD1. The sample comprised blood. In DNA form, the CDR3 reads TGTGCCAGCAGTTACTCAGCCGGGACAGGGGGAGATTGGGAGCAGTTCTTC. Translating it yields CASSYSAGTGGDWEQFF.